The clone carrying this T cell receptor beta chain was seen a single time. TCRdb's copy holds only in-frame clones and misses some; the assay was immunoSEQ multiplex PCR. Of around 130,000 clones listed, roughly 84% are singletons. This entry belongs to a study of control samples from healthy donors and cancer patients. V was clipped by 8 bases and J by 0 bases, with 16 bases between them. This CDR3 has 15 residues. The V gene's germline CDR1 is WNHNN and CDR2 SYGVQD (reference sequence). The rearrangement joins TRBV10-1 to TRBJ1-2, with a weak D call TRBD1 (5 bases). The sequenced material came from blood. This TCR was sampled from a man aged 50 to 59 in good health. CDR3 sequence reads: CASRKRLTANYGYTF. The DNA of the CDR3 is TGCGCCAGCCGAAAGAGACTGACAGCTAACTATGGCTACACCTTC.